These 25 T cell receptor beta chains share one sample of origin, sequenced in a study of cytomegalovirus exposure and HLA in healthy donors. PCR amplification relied on 60 Vbeta primers (plus 13 Jbeta primers). Assay: immunoSEQ multiplex PCR; the TCRdb copy retains only in-frame clones and omits some. The sample consists of more than 50,000 clones, 72% of them appearing once. The sequenced sample consisted of PBMCs. The source is a woman in her 50s in good health and CMV-seropositive.

This chain connects TRBV15 to TRBJ1-5; TRBD1 matches 7 bases. The CDR3 loop spans 15 amino acids. V lost 5 bases to trimming and J lost 6 bases; unmatched junction nucleotides: 10. CDR1 is LNHNV, CDR2 YYDKDF, per germline (reference sequence). The CDR3 region is CATSPETGRSQPQHF. Here the CDR3 DNA reads TGTGCCACCAGCCCCGAGACAGGGAGGTCTCAGCCCCAGCATTTT. Filled out from reference TRBV15 and TRBJ1-5, the complete variable domain reads DAMVIQNPRYQVTQFGKPVTLSCSQTLNHNVMYWYQQKSSQAPKLLFHYYDKDFNNEADTPDNFQSRRPNTSFCFLDIRSPGLGDTAMYLCATSPETGRSQPQHFGDGTRLSIL.

V and J are TRBV19 and TRBJ1-5, with D possibly matching TRBD1 (5 bases). The CDR3 covers 14 residues. Trimming pared 5 bases from V and 2 bases from J, leaving 10 bases between. Germline assignment: CDR1 LNHDA and CDR2 SQIVND (reference sequence). In DNA, the CDR3 is TGTGCCAGTAGTCCCGCCAGGGGCAATCAGCCCCAGCATTTT. Translated, it gives CASSPARGNQPQHF.

V and J are TRBV7-9 and TRBJ2-7; 7 bases agree with TRBD2. The germline CDR1 and CDR2 sequences are SEHNR and FQNEAQ (reference sequence). Unmatched junction bases numbered 11, after V lost 8 bases and J lost 4 bases. This CDR3 region has 14 residues. DNA for the CDR3: TGTGCCAGCGGGGAGGGAGACTGGAATTACGAGCAGTACTTC. Translation gives CASGEGDWNYEQYF.

V is TRBV5-1 and J is TRBJ2-7; 9 bases are shared with TRBD1. J lost 7 bases, V lost 4 bases, and 9 bases had no gene match. The CDR3 has 14 residues. The V gene's germline CDR1 is SGHRS and CDR2 YFSETQ. CDR3 region: CASSAGTGLAEQYF. The CDR3 bases are TGCGCCAGCAGCGCTGGGACAGGGCTCGCGGAGCAGTACTTC.

This CDR3 reads CASSLTSGEYEQYF. CDR3 bases: TGTGCCAGCAGCTTGACATCGGGGGAATACGAGCAGTACTTC. J is TRBJ2-7 and V is TRBV5-4; D perhaps matches TRBD2 (6 bases). The germline V and J ends were trimmed by 1 base and 4 bases, with 12 bases remaining between them. CDR1 is SGHNT, CDR2 YYREEE, per germline (reference sequence). There are 14 residues in the CDR3.

This sequence joins TRBV11-3 and TRBJ2-2; 8 nucleotides match TRBD2. V was clipped by 1 base and J by 3 bases; unmatched bases: 4. This CDR3 is built from 16 residues. Looked up from germline, CDR1 is SGHNT and CDR2 is YENEEA. For the CDR3, the DNA is TGTGCCAGCAGCTTAGGGGGACTAGATGACACCGGGGAGCTGTTTTTT. Translated, it gives CASSLGGLDDTGELFF.

The table lists this clone with a count of one. The CDR3, as DNA: TGTGCCAGCAGTGAAGCGGGCAATTCACCCCTCCACTTT. This encodes CASSEAGNSPLHF. This chain joins TRBV2 and TRBJ1-6, with no clear D. Germline V gene sequence: CDR1 SNHLY, CDR2 FYNNEI. This CDR3 is 13 amino acids long. Trimming shortened V by 0 bases and J by 7 bases, and 4 bases separated the two germline ends.

The chain uses TRBV7-8 and TRBJ1-4; D perhaps matches TRBD1 (6 bases). Deletions cut 5 bases from V and 1 base from J, with 8 bases between. Germline V CDR1 and CDR2: SGHVS, FQNEAQ. This CDR3 spans 14 amino acids. The CDR3 is CASSMDRTNEKLFF. In nucleotides, the CDR3 is TGTGCCAGCAGCATGGACAGAACTAATGAAAAACTGTTTTTT.

This clone was picked up a small number of times. This chain links TRBV2 with TRBJ2-7; 7 nucleotides agree with TRBD1. V lost 7 bases to trimming and J lost 1 base; unmatched junction nucleotides: 4. CDR1 and CDR2 from the germline V gene are SNHLY and FYNNEI. This CDR3 region has 13 residues. CDR3 region: CASKTGESYEQYF. CDR3 nucleotides: TGTGCCAGCAAAACAGGGGAGTCCTACGAGCAGTACTTC. The whole variable domain, filled in from reference TRBV2 and TRBJ2-7, reads EPEVTQTPSHQVTQMGQEVILRCVPISNHLYFYWYRQILGQKVEFLVSFYNNEISEKSEIFDDQFSVERPDGSNFTLKIRSTKLEDSAMYFCASKTGESYEQYFGPGTRLTVT.

CDR3 sequence: CASSTPLTSGTQETQYF. CDR3 in DNA: TGTGCCAGCAGCACCCCACTGACTAGCGGGACACAAGAGACCCAGTACTTC. This chain connects TRBV7-2 to TRBJ2-5; 11 bases are shared with TRBD2. This CDR3 comprises 17 residues. Per the germline V gene, CDR1 is SGHTA and CDR2 is FQGNSA. The V segment lost 5 bases and the J segment 2 bases; nucleotides outside the gene matches: 10.

V is TRBV5-4 and J is TRBJ1-6, with D possibly TRBD1 on 5 matching bases. CDR1 SGHNT and CDR2 YYREEE come from the germline V gene (reference sequence). The CDR3 totals 14 residues. Trimming shortened V by 3 bases and J by 9 bases, and 13 bases separated the two germline ends. CDR3 residues: CASSSADGGSPLHF. The CDR3 DNA follows: TGTGCCAGCAGCTCAGCGGACGGGGGTTCACCCCTCCACTTT.

The J gene is TRBJ2-5, the V gene TRBV4-3, with no clear D. V lost 1 base and J lost 3, with 12 bases in between. CDR3 length equals 15 residues. Per the germline V gene, CDR1 is LGHNA and CDR2 is YSLEER. CDR3 bases: TGCGCCAGCAGCCAAGTACGGTTACCAAAAGAGACCCAGTACTTC. Its translation: CASSQVRLPKETQYF.

The rearrangement links TRBV18 to TRBJ2-7; TRBD1 matches 10 bases. Germline V gives CDR1 KGHSH, CDR2 LQKENI. CDR3 length: 14 residues. Trimming took 3 bases from V and 2 from J; bases not matched to a gene: 1. CDR3 protein: CASSPDRGAYEQYF. The DNA for the CDR3 is TGTGCCAGCTCACCGGACAGGGGGGCCTACGAGCAGTACTTC.

This chain joins TRBV29-1 and TRBJ2-1; 13 nucleotides match TRBD2. Trimming cost V 6 bases and J 6 bases; bases outside gene matches: 5. The CDR3 sequence is 14 residues long. Germline CDR1 and CDR2: SQVTM and ANQGSEA. CDR3 DNA: TGCAGCGTCCCGGGACTAGCGGGACTCAATGAGCAGTTCTTC. Amino acid sequence: CSVPGLAGLNEQFF.

The table lists this clone with a few counts. The chain recombines TRBV7-2 with TRBJ1-5; a weak D match, TRBD1 (5 bases). The length of the CDR3 is 15 residues. Germline-derived CDR1 and CDR2 are SGHTA and FQGNSA. V was clipped by 5 bases and J by 3 bases, with 14 bases between them. CDR3 DNA: TGTGCCAGCAGCGCCCTGGGACTGACCAATCAGCCCCAGCATTTT. This codes for CASSALGLTNQPQHF. The full variable domain, its missing parts supplied by reference TRBV7-2 and TRBJ1-5, is GAGVSQSPSNKVTEKGKDVELRCDPISGHTALYWYRQSLGQGLEFLIYFQGNSAPDKSGLPSDRFSAERTGGSVSTLTIQRTQQEDSAVYLCASSALGLTNQPQHFGDGTRLSIL.

This clone has only a few counts. The chain employs TRBV6-5 and TRBJ2-7; possibly TRBD2 for D (5 bases). Trimming pared 5 bases from V and 7 bases from J, leaving 12 bases between. The CDR3 is 12 amino acids. Germline CDR1 reads MNHEY; CDR2 reads SVGAGI. The CDR3 is CASSPSTGEQYF. For the CDR3, the DNA is TGTGCCAGCAGTCCCTCGACGGGGGAGCAGTACTTC.

The V and J genes are TRBV29-1 and TRBJ2-5, with 8 bases that match TRBD2. Germline CDR1 reads SQVTM; CDR2 reads ANQGSEA. The CDR3 totals 16 residues. The ends lost 5 bases at V and 1 base at J; junction bases unmatched: 12. The CDR3 loop is CSVKGGASGFQETQYF. The CDR3 DNA follows: TGCAGCGTTAAAGGTGGGGCTAGCGGGTTCCAAGAGACCCAGTACTTC.

This clone was seen once. The chain has TRBV19 and TRBJ1-5; 7 bases fit TRBD1. Looked up from germline, CDR1 is LNHDA and CDR2 is SQIVND (reference sequence). The CDR3 extends over 15 amino acids. Trimming cost V 5 bases and J 2 bases; bases outside gene matches: 6. CDR3 sequence (DNA): TGTGCCAGTAGTTCAGGGGGAAAGGGCAATCAGCCCCAGCATTTT. Amino acids: CASSSGGKGNQPQHF. Full variable domain (rest looked up from reference TRBV19 and TRBJ1-5): DGGITQSPKYLFRKEGQNVTLSCEQNLNHDAMYWYRQDPGQGLRLIYYSQIVNDFQKGDIAEGYSVSREKKESFPLTVTSAQKNPTAFYLCASSSGGKGNQPQHFGDGTRLSIL.

This chain joins TRBV4-2 and TRBJ2-1, with D possibly matching TRBD2 (6 bases). This CDR3 region has 13 residues. V dropped 1 base and J dropped 12 bases, with 13 bases sitting between them. Looked up from germline, CDR1 is LGHNA and CDR2 is YNFKEQ. This CDR3 reads CASSQAQTSSQFF. CDR3 bases: TGTGCCAGCAGCCAAGCCCAGACTAGTTCGCAGTTCTTC.

The J gene is TRBJ2-3, the V gene TRBV29-1, with TRBD1 identical over 12 bases. This CDR3 contains 14 residues. V shed 5 bases and J 7 bases; nucleotides not matched to a gene: 7. From germline, CDR1 is SQVTM and CDR2 ANQGSEA. In nucleotides, the CDR3 is TGCAGCGTTCATCGGGGGACAGGGGGCAATACGCAGTATTTT. Its translation: CSVHRGTGGNTQYF.

In this sample, this clone turned up a few times. The rearrangement uses TRBV28 and TRBJ2-7; D may be TRBD1 (5 bases). The V end was cut by 6 bases, the J end by 0 bases, with 15 bases between. This CDR3 spans 15 amino acids. Germline loops: CDR1 MDHEN, CDR2 SYDVKM. The CDR3 DNA reads TGTGCCAGCAGCAGCAGTGACAGCATCTCCTACGAGCAGTACTTC. Translation gives CASSSSDSISYEQYF.

This chain uses TRBV18 with TRBJ1-2; D remains ambiguous. Germline lookup yields CDR1 KGHSH and CDR2 LQKENI. V was pared by 8 bases and J by 2 bases, with 15 bases between. The CDR3 has 14 amino acids. The CDR3 region is CASAPSTENYGYTF. CDR3 DNA sequence: TGTGCCAGCGCCCCCTCTACTGAAAACTATGGCTACACCTTC.

DNA for the CDR3: TGTGCCAGCAGCTTGAACAGGGACAATGAGCAGTTCTTC. Translating gives CASSLNRDNEQFF. The genes are TRBV7-3 and TRBJ2-1; a possible D gene is TRBD1 (6 bases). The germline V gene encodes CDR1 SGHTA and CDR2 FQGTGA. The CDR3 loop spans 13 amino acids. With 3 bases removed from V and 5 bases from J, the gap between germline ends came to 8 bases.

The CDR3 sequence is CASSSSVGQEGADTQYF. As DNA, the CDR3 is TGTGCCAGCAGCTCATCGGTAGGCCAGGAGGGCGCAGATACGCAGTATTTT. The chain couples TRBV7-9 to TRBJ2-3; a weak D match, TRBD2 (6 bases). V lost 4 bases, J lost 4 bases, and 21 bases lay in between. The CDR3 contains 17 residues. Per germline, CDR1 SEHNR and CDR2 FQNEAQ (reference sequence).

The J gene is TRBJ1-1, the V gene TRBV28; tentatively, D is TRBD1 (5 bases). Deletions cut 4 bases from V and 6 bases from J, with 12 bases between. The CDR3 contains 13 residues. CDR1 is MDHEN, CDR2 SYDVKM, per germline. DNA for the CDR3: TGTGCCAGCAGTTGGGGCAGGGTATCTGAAGCTTTCTTT. It translates to CASSWGRVSEAFF.